This is a list of T cell receptor beta chains from one sample in a study of blood T cell repertoires in COVID-19. Libraries were prepared by immunoSEQ multiplex PCR; TCRdb keeps only in-frame clonotypes and omits some of them. The sample holds approximately 300,000 clones, more than 70% seen once. What was sequenced was peripheral blood. Source of these receptors: a woman in her 30s with COVID-19, enrolled during active disease. Each CDR3 is given with its conserved first and last residue. Fields, in order: V gene, J gene, D gene, clone size, CDR3 DNA, CDR3 protein. A D gene is named only where the DNA matches it firmly. Not every row has a clone size; where given, it reads once, few, many or a size class.

TRBV19,TRBJ1-2,TRBD1,-,TGTGCCGGCTTCGACAGGGAAACTAAGTATGGCTACACCTTC,CAGFDRETKYGYTF
TRBV19,TRBJ2-1,-,-,TGTGCCAGTAGTATAGGGACAGTTTACAATGAGCAGTTCTTC,CASSIGTVYNEQFF
TRBV7-2,TRBJ2-1,TRBD2,few,TGTGCCAGCAGCCCACGTACTAGCGGGGGGTACAATGAGCAGTTCTTC,CASSPRTSGGYNEQFF
TRBV7-2,TRBJ2-7,TRBD2,-,TGTGCCAGCAGCTTACAGCGGGGCTACGAGCAGTACTTC,CASSLQRGYEQYF
TRBV19,TRBJ2-7,TRBD2,-,TGTGCCAGTAGTCCAGGGAGGGGCGAGCAGTACTTC,CASSPGRGEQYF
TRBV18,TRBJ1-1,TRBD1,-,TGTGCCAGCTCACTACAGGGGGGGAACACTGAAGCTTTCTTT,CASSLQGGNTEAFF
TRBV19,TRBJ1-2,-,-,TGTGCCAGTACCCGGGAGTTCTATGGCTACACCTTC,CASTREFYGYTF
TRBV9,TRBJ2-7,TRBD2,-,TGTGCCAGCAGCCCGACTAGCGGGAGCGACGAGCAGTACTTC,CASSPTSGSDEQYF
TRBV19,TRBJ1-2,TRBD1,-,TGTGCCAGTAGTATAGGTGGGGGCGCCGGGACAGGGCTATTCCCCCTACGGTATGGCTACACCTTC,CASSIGGGAGTGLFPLRYGYTF
TRBV6-5,TRBJ2-5,-,-,TGTGCCAGCAGTTACCTTGCCGGGGAGACCCAGTACTTC,CASSYLAGETQYF
TRBV5-1,TRBJ1-6,-,-,TGCGCCAGCAGCTTGGTTTCGCAGGGCAGTTCACCCCTCCACTTT,CASSLVSQGSSPLHF
TRBV19,TRBJ1-1,-,-,TGTGCCACAGAGCCCGGGGTGGGTACTGAAGCTTTCTTT,CATEPGVGTEAFF
TRBV9,TRBJ2-3,TRBD2,-,TGTGCCAGCAGCGCCGGGACTACCGATACGCAGTATTTT,CASSAGTTDTQYF
TRBV11-2,TRBJ2-1,-,-,TGTGCCAGCAGCTTAGCGGCCGGGGACTCCTACAATGAGCAGTTCTTC,CASSLAAGDSYNEQFF
TRBV5-5,TRBJ2-2,TRBD1,few,TGTGCCGGGGGGCACGGGACAGGGGGCTCCGGGGAGCTGTTTTTT,CAGGHGTGGSGELFF
TRBV19,TRBJ1-1,-,-,TGTGCCAGTAGTCCCCTTCTCGGGGGGCTGAACACTGAAGCTTTCTTT,CASSPLLGGLNTEAFF
TRBV6-6,TRBJ2-1,-,-,TGTGCCAGCGATACCCAGGACAGCTCCTACAATGAGCAGTTCTTC,CASDTQDSSYNEQFF
TRBV12-5,TRBJ2-7,TRBD2,-,TGTGCTAGTGGTTTGGGACTAGCGGGCTCCTACGAGCAGTACTTC,CASGLGLAGSYEQYF
TRBV28,TRBJ1-3,TRBD1,-,TGTGCCAGCAGTTTATTGGGGACAGACTCTGGAAACACCATATATTTT,CASSLLGTDSGNTIYF
TRBV3-1/TRBV3-2,TRBJ2-3,-,-,TGTGCCAGCAGCCAAGATTCAGGGTCTAGCACAGATACGCAGTATTTT,CASSQDSGSSTDTQYF
TRBV29-1,TRBJ1-2,TRBD1,-,TGCAGCGTTGAGGCGACAGGGGATGGCTACACCTTC,CSVEATGDGYTF
TRBV7-2,TRBJ2-5,-,-,TGTGCCAGCAGCTCCCTAACGGTGAGGGGGGAGACCCAGTACTTC,CASSSLTVRGETQYF
TRBV10-3,TRBJ2-5,TRBD2,-,TGTGCCATCAGTGGGACTAGAGAGACCCAGTACTTC,CAISGTRETQYF
TRBV28,TRBJ1-3,TRBD1,-,TGTGCCAGCCTCCAGGGGGGAAGGTCTGGAAACACCATATATTTT,CASLQGGRSGNTIYF
TRBV5-1,TRBJ2-7,-,-,TGCGCCAGCAGCTTGGCAGGACAATCTACCGAGCAGTACTTC,CASSLAGQSTEQYF
TRBV30,TRBJ1-2,-,-,TGTGCCTGGAGTGCCCAGGGGCGCGAAAATGGCTACACCTTC,CAWSAQGRENGYTF
TRBV28,TRBJ1-5,-,once,TGTGCCAGCAGTTCGACGGGGGGTTCGAGCCAGCCCCAGCATTTT,CASSSTGGSSQPQHF
TRBV27,TRBJ2-7,-,-,TGTGCCAGCAGTTTTGGGCCTCGGGGTGAGCAGTACTTC,CASSFGPRGEQYF
TRBV4-1,TRBJ2-1,TRBD2,-,TGCGCCAGCAGCCAAGAGTCGGGACTAGCTTACAATGAGCAGTTCTTC,CASSQESGLAYNEQFF
TRBV3-1/TRBV3-2,TRBJ2-1,TRBD2,-,TGTGCCAGCAGGGAAGGACTAGCGGGGTACAATGAGCAGTTCTTC,CASREGLAGYNEQFF
TRBV11-2,TRBJ2-2,TRBD1,-,TGTGCCAGCAGCTTCCAGGGGGCCGGGGAGCTGTTTTTT,CASSFQGAGELFF
TRBV30,TRBJ1-6,-,-,TGTGCCTGGAGTGAGCAGGGACTCTCACCCCTCCACTTT,CAWSEQGLSPLHF
TRBV13,TRBJ1-2,-,-,TGTGCCAGCAGCTTGGGCCAGGTCTATGGCTACACCTTC,CASSLGQVYGYTF
TRBV5-1,TRBJ1-1,TRBD1,once,TGCGCCAGCAGCGGAGGGACAGGCAACACTGAAGCTTTCTTT,CASSGGTGNTEAFF
TRBV2,TRBJ1-2,TRBD1,-,TGTGCCAGCAGATCGACGGGACAGGGTTTTGGCTACACCTTC,CASRSTGQGFGYTF
TRBV12-3/TRBV12-4,TRBJ1-6,-,once,TGTGCCAGCTCCCTCTCTTCTGGTTCGGGCCTCCACTTT,CASSLSSGSGLHF
TRBV14,TRBJ2-3,TRBD2,-,TGTGCCAGCAGCCAAATGGCTAGCGGGAGTTTGACAGATACGCAGTATTTT,CASSQMASGSLTDTQYF
TRBV2,TRBJ2-5,TRBD1,-,TGTGCCAGCCTATTAGGACAGGGCGTAAAGACCCAGTACTTC,CASLLGQGVKTQYF